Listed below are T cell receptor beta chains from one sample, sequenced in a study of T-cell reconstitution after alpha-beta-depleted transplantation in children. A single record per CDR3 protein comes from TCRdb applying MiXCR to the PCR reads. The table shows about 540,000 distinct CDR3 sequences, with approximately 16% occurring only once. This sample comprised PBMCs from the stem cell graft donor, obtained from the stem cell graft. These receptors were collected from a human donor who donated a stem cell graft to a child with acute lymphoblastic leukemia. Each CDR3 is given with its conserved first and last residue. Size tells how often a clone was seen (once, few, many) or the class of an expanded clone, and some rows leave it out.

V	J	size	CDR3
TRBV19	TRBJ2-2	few	CASSPSGPANTGELFF
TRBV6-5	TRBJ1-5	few	CASSYWQGGQPQHF
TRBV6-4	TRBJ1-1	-	CASSEAGNTEAFF
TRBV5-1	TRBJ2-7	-	CASSLVIMDSSYEQYF
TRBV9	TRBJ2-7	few	CASSAAGLAGSEQYF
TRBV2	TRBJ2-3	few	CASQREGSKADTQYF
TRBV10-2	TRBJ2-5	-	CASSEYTDRQETQYF
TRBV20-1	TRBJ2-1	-	CSARDPKFVPQFF
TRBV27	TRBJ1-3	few	CASSLSGQPRNTIYF
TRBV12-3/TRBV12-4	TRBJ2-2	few	CASSFELYGGAHINTGELFF
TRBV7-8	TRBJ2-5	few	CASSLVLAGTVPQETQYF
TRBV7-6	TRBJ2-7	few	CASSPSGGYYEQYF
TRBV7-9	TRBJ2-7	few	CASSFLSGYEQYF
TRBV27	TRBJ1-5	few	CASSSRGLYQPQHF
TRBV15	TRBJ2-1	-	CATSRAGGRPTANEQFF
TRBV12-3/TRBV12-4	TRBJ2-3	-	CASRPGGLLAAQYF
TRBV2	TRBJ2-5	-	CASGTSGRVQSETQYF
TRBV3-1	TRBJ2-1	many	CASSQVFRGRSSYNEQFF
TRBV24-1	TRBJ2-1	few	CATSDHITSGRAQEQFF
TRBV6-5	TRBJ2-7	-	CASSYGGMPYEQYF
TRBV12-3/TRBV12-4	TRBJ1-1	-	CASSSQGPLNTEAFF
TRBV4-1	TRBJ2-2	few	CASSHGMNGELFF
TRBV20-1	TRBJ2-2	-	CSASATGARSGELFF
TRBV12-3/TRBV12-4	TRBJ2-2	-	CASSPVAGGDTGELFF
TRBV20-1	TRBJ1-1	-	CSASENSEAFF
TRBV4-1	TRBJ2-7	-	CASSPGRARGASYEQYF
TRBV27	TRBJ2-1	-	CASSWTSWARSYNEQFF
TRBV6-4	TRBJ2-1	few	CASSDSNARGWTSSYNEQFF
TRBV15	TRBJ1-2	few	CATSRDRGEGYGYTF
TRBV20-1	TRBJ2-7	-	CSAKGAGGEQYF
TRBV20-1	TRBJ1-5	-	CSASSTGTVKLVPQHF
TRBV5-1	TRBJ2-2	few	CASGLGIAGELFF
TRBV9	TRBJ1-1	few	CASSVARRGTEAFF
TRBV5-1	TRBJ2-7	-	CASSFPSSAEVYEQYF
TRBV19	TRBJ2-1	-	CASSIFPVSYNEQFF
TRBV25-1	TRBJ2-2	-	CASSAHWDPGELFF
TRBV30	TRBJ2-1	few	CACGASGGSSYNEQFF
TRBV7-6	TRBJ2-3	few	CASSFSGASTDTQYF
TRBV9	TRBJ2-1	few	CASSVNPGRTREGPLNEQFF
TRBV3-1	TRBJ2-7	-	CASSQGLAREQYF
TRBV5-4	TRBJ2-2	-	CASRIGQYTGELFF
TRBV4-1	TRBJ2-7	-	CASSQDQMTVAYEQYF
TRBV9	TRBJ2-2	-	CASSVAIGGGTGELFF
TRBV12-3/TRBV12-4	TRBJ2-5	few	CASSLSGRVHYTETQYF
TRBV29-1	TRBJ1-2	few	CSVSHRAGEPGYTF
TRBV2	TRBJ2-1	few	CASSVSLAGIGEQFF
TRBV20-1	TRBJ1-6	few	CSARAGQGGSPLHF
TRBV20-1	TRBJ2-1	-	CSARGRASGTYNEQFF
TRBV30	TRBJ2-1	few	CAWIPGTSFFTERIF
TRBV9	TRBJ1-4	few	CASSVRGRTNEKLFF
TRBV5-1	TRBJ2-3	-	CASTLAGGYSTDTQYF
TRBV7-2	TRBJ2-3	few	CASSRVAASTDTQYF
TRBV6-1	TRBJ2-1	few	CASSPRDWKFF
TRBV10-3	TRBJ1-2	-	CAISESSGFPTGMDYGYTF
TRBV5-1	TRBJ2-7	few	CASSPAGTGAHEQYF
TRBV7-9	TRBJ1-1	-	CASSRPGSQGATEAFF
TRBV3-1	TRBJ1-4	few	CASSQKVKLFF